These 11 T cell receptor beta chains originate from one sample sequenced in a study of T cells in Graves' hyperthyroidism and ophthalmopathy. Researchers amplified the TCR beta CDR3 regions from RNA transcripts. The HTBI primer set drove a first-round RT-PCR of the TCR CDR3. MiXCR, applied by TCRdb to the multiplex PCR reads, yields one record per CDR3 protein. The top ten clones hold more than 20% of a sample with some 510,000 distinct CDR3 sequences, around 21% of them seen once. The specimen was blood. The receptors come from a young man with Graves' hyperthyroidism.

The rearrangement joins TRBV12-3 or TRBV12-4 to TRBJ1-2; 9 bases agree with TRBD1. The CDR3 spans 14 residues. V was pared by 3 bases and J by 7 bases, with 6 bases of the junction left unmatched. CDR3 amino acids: CASSFRGQGLGYTF. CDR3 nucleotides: TGTGCCAGCAGTTTCCGTGGACAGGGGCTTGGCTACACCTTC.

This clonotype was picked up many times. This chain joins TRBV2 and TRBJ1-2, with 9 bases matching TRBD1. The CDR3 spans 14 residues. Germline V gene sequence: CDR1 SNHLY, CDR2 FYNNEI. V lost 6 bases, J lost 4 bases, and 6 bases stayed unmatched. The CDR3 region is CASRGTGMTYGYTF. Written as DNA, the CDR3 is TGTGCCAGCAGGGGGACAGGGATGACCTATGGCTACACCTTC.

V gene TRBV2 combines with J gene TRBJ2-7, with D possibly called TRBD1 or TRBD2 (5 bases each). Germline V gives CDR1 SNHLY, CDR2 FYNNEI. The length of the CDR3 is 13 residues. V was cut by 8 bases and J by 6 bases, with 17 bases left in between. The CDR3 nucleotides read TGTGCCAGCGGGACCGAAGGGGTCTCCGAGCAGTACTTC. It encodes CASGTEGVSEQYF.

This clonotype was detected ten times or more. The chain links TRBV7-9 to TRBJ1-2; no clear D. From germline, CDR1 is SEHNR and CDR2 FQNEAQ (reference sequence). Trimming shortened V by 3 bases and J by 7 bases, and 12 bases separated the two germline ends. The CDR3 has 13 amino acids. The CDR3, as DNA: TGTGCCAGCAGCTTGGGAGGGAAAAGTGGCTACACCTTC. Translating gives CASSLGGKSGYTF.

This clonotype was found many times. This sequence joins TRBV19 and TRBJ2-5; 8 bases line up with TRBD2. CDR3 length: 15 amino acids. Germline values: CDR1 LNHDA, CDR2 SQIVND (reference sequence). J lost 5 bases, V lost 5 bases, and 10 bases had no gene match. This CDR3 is CASSLAGRSTETQYF. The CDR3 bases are TGTGCCAGTAGTTTAGCGGGGAGGTCGACGGAGACCCAGTACTTC.

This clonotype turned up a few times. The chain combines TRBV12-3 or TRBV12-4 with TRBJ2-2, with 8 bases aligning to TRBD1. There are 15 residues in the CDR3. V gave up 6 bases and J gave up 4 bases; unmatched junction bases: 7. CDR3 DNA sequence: TGTGCCAGCAGCCACCAGACAGGGGTCACCGGGGAGCTGTTTTTT. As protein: CASSHQTGVTGELFF.

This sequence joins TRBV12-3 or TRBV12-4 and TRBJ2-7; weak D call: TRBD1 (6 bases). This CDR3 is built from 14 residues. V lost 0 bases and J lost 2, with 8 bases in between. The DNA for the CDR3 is TGTGCCAGCAGTTTAGCGGGGGCGGCCTACGAGCAGTACTTC. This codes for CASSLAGAAYEQYF.

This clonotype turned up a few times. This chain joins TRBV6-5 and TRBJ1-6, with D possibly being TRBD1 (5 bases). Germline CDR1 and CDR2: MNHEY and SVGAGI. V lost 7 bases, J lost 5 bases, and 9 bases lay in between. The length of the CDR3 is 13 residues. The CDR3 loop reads CASKRDHNSPLHF. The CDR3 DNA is TGTGCCAGCAAGCGGGACCATAATTCACCCCTCCACTTT.

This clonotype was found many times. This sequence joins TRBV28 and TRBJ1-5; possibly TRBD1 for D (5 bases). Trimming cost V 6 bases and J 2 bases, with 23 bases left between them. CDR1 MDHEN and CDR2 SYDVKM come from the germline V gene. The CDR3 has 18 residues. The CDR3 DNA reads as TGTGCCAGCAGCCGAAGGGGTGGGGGAAACGGGGGCAATCAGCCCCAGCATTTT. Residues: CASSRRGGGNGGNQPQHF.

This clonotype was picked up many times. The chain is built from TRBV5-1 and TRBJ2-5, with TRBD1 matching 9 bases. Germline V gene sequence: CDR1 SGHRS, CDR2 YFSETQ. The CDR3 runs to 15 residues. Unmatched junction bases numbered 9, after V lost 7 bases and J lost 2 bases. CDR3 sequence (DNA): TGCGCCAGCTGTTGGGACAGGGCCGATCAAGAGACCCAGTACTTC. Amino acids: CASCWDRADQETQYF.

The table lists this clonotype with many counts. The CDR3 loop is CAISDTGETNEQYF. CDR3 DNA sequence: TGTGCCATCAGTGACACAGGGGAAACGAACGAGCAGTACTTC. V is TRBV10-3 and J is TRBJ2-7; TRBD1 aligns across 7 bases. The CDR3 consists of 14 residues. With 3 bases clipped from V and 5 bases from J, the junction kept 7 bases outside the gene matches. CDR1 is ENHRY and CDR2 is SYGVKD in the germline V gene.